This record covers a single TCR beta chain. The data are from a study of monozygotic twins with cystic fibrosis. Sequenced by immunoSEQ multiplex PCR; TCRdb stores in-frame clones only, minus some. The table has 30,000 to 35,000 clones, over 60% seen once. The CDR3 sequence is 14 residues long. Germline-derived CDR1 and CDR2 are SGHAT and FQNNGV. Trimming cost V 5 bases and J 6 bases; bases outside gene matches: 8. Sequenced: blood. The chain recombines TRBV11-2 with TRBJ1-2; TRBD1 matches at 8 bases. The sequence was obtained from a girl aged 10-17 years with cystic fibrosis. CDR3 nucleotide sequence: TGTGCCAGCAGCCCCGACAGGGGAGGCGATGGCTACACCTTC. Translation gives CASSPDRGGDGYTF.